This TCR beta chain was identified in a study of early T cells in non-severe SARS-CoV-2 infection. The CDR3 sequence is 14 residues long. The germline CDR1 and CDR2 sequences are SGHAT and FQNNGV. V shed 2 bases and J shed 3 bases, with 5 bases lying between them. One entry per CDR3 protein, called by TCRdb with MiXCR from the 5' RACE reads. The table has around 75,000 distinct CDR3 sequences, roughly 10% seen once. Sequences were obtained from whole blood. The rearrangement links TRBV11-2 to TRBJ2-6; D is ambiguous. The TCR was taken from an adult who was a healthcare worker with PCR-confirmed SARS-CoV-2 infection or an uninfected control (not recorded which). The CDR3 coding sequence is TGTGCCAGCAGCTTATCCGGTGGGGCCAACGTCCTGACTTTC. Its translation: CASSLSGGANVLTF.